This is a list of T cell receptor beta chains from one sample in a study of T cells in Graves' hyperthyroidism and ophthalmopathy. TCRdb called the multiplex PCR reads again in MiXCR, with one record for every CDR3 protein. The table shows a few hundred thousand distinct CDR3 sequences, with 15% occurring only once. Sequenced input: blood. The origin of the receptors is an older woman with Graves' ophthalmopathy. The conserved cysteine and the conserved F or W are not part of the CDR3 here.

ASSLPTGTSGPPTYEQY,TRBV7-2,TRBJ2-7
ASSLPGDETNEQF,TRBV2,TRBJ2-1
ASSFGQISSPLH,TRBV27,TRBJ1-6
ASSPTSSPGELF,TRBV6-1,TRBJ2-2
ASSRQGAGGELF,TRBV2,TRBJ2-2
ASSIKSRAGLEEQY,TRBV7-2,TRBJ2-7
ASSISRGFNTGELF,TRBV19,TRBJ2-2
ASILAGEYTEAF,TRBV28,TRBJ1-1
ASSPQWGWTQY,TRBV7-3,TRBJ2-5
AWSMGGASNEQY,TRBV30,TRBJ2-7
SARLAGGLQETQY,TRBV20-1,TRBJ2-5
ASSVAARALDYEQY,TRBV9,TRBJ2-7
ASSQDLRQGTYEQY,TRBV7-3,TRBJ2-7
SAGSGMAYEQY,TRBV20-1,TRBJ2-7
ASGFGIAGGFEQF,TRBV28,TRBJ2-1
ASSLGTQHLRNEQF,TRBV5-1,TRBJ2-1
ASMRREPYEQY,TRBV28,TRBJ2-7
ASSGLVGYEQY,TRBV11-2,TRBJ2-7
ASSLVVGAGAF,TRBV7-9,TRBJ1-1
ATSRTSGSTGELF,TRBV15,TRBJ2-2
ASSFTGAETEAF,TRBV5-1,TRBJ1-1
ASSFIRAYEQY,TRBV5-8,TRBJ2-7
ASSLQGSGTSRGELF,TRBV19,TRBJ2-2
ASSLEPTGKTQY,TRBV7-9,TRBJ2-5
ASGILASGRGDTQY,TRBV9,TRBJ2-3
SARRQNYEQY,TRBV20-1,TRBJ2-7
ASSPGTPFDEQY,TRBV5-1,TRBJ2-7
ASSLDPGDTQY,TRBV7-3,TRBJ2-3
ASRLVPIAGQETQY,TRBV7-8,TRBJ2-5
ASSSTAGTGLYEQY,TRBV28,TRBJ2-7
ASSPGDRRDQPQH,TRBV5-1,TRBJ1-5